Below are 6 T cell receptor beta chains sequenced from a single sample in a study of T cell responses to AZD1222 COVID-19 vaccine. Profiling relied on immunoSEQ multiplex PCR, and the TCRdb table lists in-frame clones only, not all of them. The table includes fewer than 120,000 clones, around 90% detected once. The specimen was peripheral blood, collected 28 days after the second AZD1222 dose. The receptor set was obtained from an adult who received the AZD1222 COVID-19 vaccine.

The rearrangement links TRBV5-1 to TRBJ1-2, with 8 bases fitting TRBD1. The length of the CDR3 is 13 residues. With 0 bases clipped from V and 7 bases from J, the junction kept 2 bases outside the gene matches. Germline values: CDR1 SGHRS, CDR2 YFSETQ. Here the CDR3 reads CASSLVDRAGYTF. The CDR3, as DNA: TGCGCCAGCAGCTTGGTGGACAGGGCTGGCTACACCTTC.

The DNA for the CDR3 is TGTGCCAGCAGCCGGGACTCCGATAGCACAGATACGCAGTATTTT. This sequence encodes CASSRDSDSTDTQYF. The V call is TRBV6-5, the J call TRBJ2-3; D is possibly TRBD2 (6 bases). Germline V gives CDR1 MNHEY, CDR2 SVGAGI. V was shortened by 6 bases and J by 0 bases, with 13 bases between the two germline ends. The CDR3 has 15 residues.

V is TRBV5-4 and J is TRBJ1-1; D ambiguous. The CDR3 totals 15 residues. CDR1 is SGHNT and CDR2 is YYREEE in the germline V gene (reference sequence). Trimming removed 0 bases from V and 0 bases from J, with 9 bases in between. As DNA, the CDR3 is TGTGCCAGCAGCTTGGTAGGCCGGGTGAACACTGAAGCTTTCTTT. The encoded protein is CASSLVGRVNTEAFF.

The chain carries TRBV4-3 and TRBJ2-7; 9 nucleotides align to TRBD1. V shed 1 base, J shed 5 bases, and the junction held 9 bases outside the gene matches. The CDR3 is 16 amino acids. The germline V gene has CDR1 LGHNA and CDR2 YSLEER. The CDR3 DNA reads as TGCGCCAGCAGCCAAGGGCTTGGGACAGGGTCCCACGAGCAGTACTTC. It specifies CASSQGLGTGSHEQYF.

V and J are TRBV14 and TRBJ2-5, with D tentatively TRBD1 or TRBD2 (5 bases each). Trimming pared 1 base from V and 1 base from J, leaving 10 bases between. CDR1 is SGHDN, CDR2 FVKESK, per germline. The length of the CDR3 is 15 residues. The CDR3 DNA reads as TGTGCCAGCAGCCAAGGTCTCGGGGCCCAAGAGACCCAGTACTTC. This encodes CASSQGLGAQETQYF.

CDR3 sequence (DNA): TGTGCCAGCAGCTTAGGAGGAAATTCACCCCTCCACTTT. It encodes CASSLGGNSPLHF. The chain joins TRBV7-2 to TRBJ1-6; D unresolved. The V gene lost 1 base and the J gene lost 7 bases, with 5 bases spanning the gap. The CDR3 is 13 amino acids. CDR1 is SGHTA, CDR2 FQGNSA, per germline.